In this sample, the clone carrying this TCR beta chain turned up many times. The time point: sample taken at primary tumor resection. Whole RNA, which was extracted from tumor, nontumor lung tissue or frozen PBMC, was sequenced without any cell sorting. The data were obtained in a study of spatial heterogeneity in lung cancer. One entry per CDR3 protein, called by TCRdb with MiXCR from the 5' RACE reads. The sample lists 20,000 to 25,000 distinct CDR3 sequences; 4.6% were seen once. There are 15 residues in the CDR3. V shed 4 bases and J 6 bases; nucleotides not matched to a gene: 8. Germline CDR1 reads SGHNT; CDR2 reads YYREEE (reference sequence).

The chain employs TRBV5-4 and TRBJ2-3, with TRBD2 identical over 10 bases. The sample in question was PBMCs, obtained at surgery. The origin of this receptor is a male donor with early-stage non-small cell lung cancer. DNA for the CDR3: TGTGCCAGCAGCCCTGGACTAGCGGAGAGCGATACGCAGTATTTT. This codes for CASSPGLAESDTQYF.